Presented here are 25 T cell receptor beta chains from one specimen sequenced in a study of blood T cell repertoires in COVID-19 (dated by TCRdb to about 2020). The method behind the library was the immunoSEQ multiplex PCR assay. Held by TCRdb, this immuneACCESS table contains in-frame sequences only and omits some clones. Under half of the omission traces to an unresolved V gene where checked; the cause of the rest is unknown. This sample has about 59,000 clones in its table, and about 83% of those were observed once. The ten largest make up approximately 3.6% of the sample. The sequencing input was peripheral blood. These receptor sequences come from a woman aged 80 or over with acute or convalescent COVID-19.

The chain joins TRBV11-2 to TRBJ2-3; no clear D gene. V was trimmed by 5 bases and J by 0 bases, leaving 9 bases between them. The CDR3 has 14 amino acids. Germline loops: CDR1 SGHAT, CDR2 FQNNGV. The CDR3: CASSPTTSTDTQYF. DNA for the CDR3: TGTGCCAGCAGCCCCACTACAAGCACAGATACGCAGTATTTT. Based on the CDR3 plus reference TRBV11-2 and TRBJ2-3, the full variable domain is EAGVAQSPRYKIIEKRQSVAFWCNPISGHATLYWYQQILGQGPKLLIQFQNNGVVDDSQLPKDRFSAERLKGVDSTLKIQPAKLEDSAVYLCASSPTTSTDTQYFGPGTRLTVL.

The chain recombines TRBV6-5 with TRBJ2-1, with D possibly matching TRBD1 (6 bases). The CDR3 totals 14 residues. Germline values: CDR1 MNHEY, CDR2 SVGAGI. V was pared by 6 bases and J by 8 bases, with 17 bases between. The CDR3 loop is CASSFTDRFDEQFF. The CDR3 nucleotides read TGTGCCAGCAGCTTCACAGACAGGTTTGATGAGCAGTTCTTC.

This clone showed up just once. The rearrangement joins TRBV5-1 to TRBJ2-5; weak D call: TRBD2 (5 bases). Germline loops: CDR1 SGHRS, CDR2 YFSETQ. CDR3 length equals 14 residues. V lost 0 bases and J 2 bases, leaving 8 bases between the germline ends. CDR3 protein: CASSLERSQETQYF. The CDR3 DNA sequence: TGCGCCAGCAGCTTGGAGCGGTCACAAGAGACCCAGTACTTC.

This clone was picked up a small number of times. The V and J genes are TRBV7-9 and TRBJ2-7; 9 bases fit TRBD1. The germline gives CDR1 SEHNR, CDR2 FQNEAQ (reference sequence). The length of the CDR3 is 14 residues. V dropped 6 bases and J dropped 4; count of bases not matched to a gene: 7. In nucleotides, the CDR3 is TGTGCCAGCAGAACCGGGACAGGGTTATACGAGCAGTACTTC. Its protein product is CASRTGTGLYEQYF.

The CDR3 nucleotides are TGTGCCAGCAGCTTAGACCAGGGCACCGGGGAGCTGTTTTTT. Its protein product is CASSLDQGTGELFF. The chain employs TRBV7-8 and TRBJ2-2; a weak D match, TRBD1 (5 bases). The germline CDR1 and CDR2 sequences are SGHVS and FQNEAQ. There are 14 residues in the CDR3. Trimming pared 1 base from V and 4 bases from J, leaving 7 bases between.

This chain connects TRBV14 to TRBJ2-7, with D unresolved. Between the trimmed V and J ends, which lost 4 bases and 4 bases, there was a span of 8 bases. This CDR3 has 12 residues. Looked up from germline, CDR1 is SGHDN and CDR2 is FVKESK. CDR3 protein: CASSLKSYEQYF. Here the CDR3 DNA reads TGTGCCAGCAGCCTAAAATCGTACGAGCAGTACTTC.

This chain links TRBV5-4 with TRBJ2-3; tentatively, D is TRBD2 (5 bases). The germline V gene encodes CDR1 SGHNT and CDR2 YYREEE (reference sequence). V lost 0 bases to trimming and J lost 6 bases, with 11 bases between them. This CDR3 has 14 amino acids. The DNA for the CDR3 is TGTGCCAGCAGCTTGGAACAGAGCGGCGATACGCAGTATTTT. Translated: CASSLEQSGDTQYF.

This sequence joins TRBV15 and TRBJ1-4; D remains ambiguous. V lost 3 bases and J lost 3, with 11 bases in between. This CDR3 comprises 15 residues. Germline V lookup: CDR1 LNHNV, CDR2 YYDKDF (reference sequence). The chain's CDR3 is CATSRERLANEKLFF. In DNA form, the CDR3 reads TGTGCCACCAGCAGGGAGCGGCTGGCTAATGAAAAACTGTTTTTT.

The chain joins TRBV6-1 to TRBJ2-7; 7 bases align to TRBD1. Per germline, CDR1 MNHNS and CDR2 SASEGT. This CDR3 contains 14 residues. Trimming cost V 1 base and J 6 bases; bases outside gene matches: 6. This CDR3 reads CASSEVENRGEQYF. CDR3 bases: TGTGCCAGCAGTGAAGTAGAAAACAGGGGCGAGCAGTACTTC.

This chain joins TRBV6-5 and TRBJ1-2, with 7 bases matching TRBD1. The CDR3 loop spans 13 amino acids. The germline V gene has CDR1 MNHEY and CDR2 SVGAGI. With 6 bases clipped from V and 8 bases from J, the junction kept 9 bases outside the gene matches. CDR3 protein: CASRQKQGQGYTF. Written as DNA, the CDR3 is TGTGCCAGCAGGCAAAAACAGGGGCAGGGCTACACCTTC.

This clone has more than one count but fewer than ten. The chain is built from TRBV10-2 and TRBJ1-6; TRBD1 matches at 10 bases. The CDR3 is made up of 15 amino acids. CDR1 WSHSY and CDR2 SAAADI come from the germline V gene. V was pared by 5 bases and J by 7 bases, with 5 bases of the junction left unmatched. CDR3 bases: TGCGCCAGCAGTAATACGGGACAGGGGAATTCACCCCTCCACTTT. This sequence encodes CASSNTGQGNSPLHF.

This clone was detected only a few times. This rearrangement joins TRBV28 to TRBJ1-5; D unresolved. The V and J ends lost 7 bases and 2 bases respectively, with 15 bases between them. This CDR3 contains 15 residues. Germline CDR1 reads MDHEN; CDR2 reads SYDVKM. The CDR3 sequence is CASTSRLWGNQPQHF. The CDR3 nucleotides read TGTGCCAGCACTTCGCGGTTATGGGGCAATCAGCCCCAGCATTTT. Full variable domain (outside the CDR3, taken from reference TRBV28 and TRBJ1-5): DVKVTQSSRYLVKRTGEKVFLECVQDMDHENMFWYRQDPGLGLRLIYFSYDVKMKEKGDIPEGYSVSREKKERFSLILESASTNQTSMYLCASTSRLWGNQPQHFGDGTRLSIL.

The rearrangement uses TRBV7-2 and TRBJ2-3, with TRBD1 matching over 8 bases. The trim removed 1 base at V and 4 bases at J, leaving 4 bases unmatched. CDR3 length: 15 amino acids. Germline CDR1 SGHTA, CDR2 FQGNSA. CDR3 loop: CASSLGTGSADTQYF. The CDR3 DNA reads TGTGCCAGCAGCTTAGGGACAGGGAGCGCAGATACGCAGTATTTT.

The rearrangement links TRBV7-2 to TRBJ2-2, with 7 bases fitting TRBD2. The trim removed 2 bases at V and 0 bases at J, leaving 6 bases unmatched. Germline CDR1 is SGHTA and CDR2 is FQGNSA. There are 17 residues in the CDR3. CDR3 sequence reads: CASSLFPSGANTGELFF. CDR3 DNA sequence: TGTGCCAGCAGCTTATTCCCTAGCGGAGCGAACACCGGGGAGCTGTTTTTT.

The chain is built from TRBV28 and TRBJ1-1; D gene unclear. V lost 2 bases to trimming and J lost 4 bases, with 11 bases between them. CDR1 is MDHEN and CDR2 is SYDVKM in the germline V gene. There are 14 residues in the CDR3. CDR3 sequence: CASSLVMHTTEAFF. In DNA form, the CDR3 reads TGTGCCAGCAGTTTAGTAATGCACACCACTGAAGCTTTCTTT.

The chain employs TRBV3-1 (or the pseudogene TRBV3-2) and TRBJ1-5; D not certain. V was pared by 2 bases and J by 2 bases, with 13 bases between. Germline V lookup: CDR1 LGHDT, CDR2 YNNKEL (reference sequence). This CDR3 spans 16 amino acids. CDR3 in DNA: TGTGCCAGCAGCCAAAGGAAGGCAGGCGGCAATCAGCCCCAGCATTTT. Its translation is CASSQRKAGGNQPQHF.

This clone occurred once. The gene calls are TRBV7-6 and TRBJ2-2; D not certain. This CDR3 region has 16 residues. Germline loops: CDR1 SGHVS, CDR2 FNYEAQ. Trimming took off 4 bases at V and 1 base at J, with 13 bases between the two ends. CDR3 loop: CASSSHPQVNTGELFF. CDR3 in DNA: TGTGCCAGCAGCTCACACCCCCAGGTGAACACCGGGGAGCTGTTTTTT.

The V gene is TRBV29-1, the J gene TRBJ2-3; TRBD2 agrees at 9 bases. Trimming took 6 bases from V and 1 from J; bases not matched to a gene: 2. In germline, CDR1 is SQVTM, CDR2 ANQGSEA. The CDR3 is 13 residues long. The CDR3 spells CSVLAGRTDTQYF. The CDR3 DNA reads TGCAGCGTCCTAGCGGGACGCACAGATACGCAGTATTTT.

The chain combines TRBV6-5 with TRBJ2-7; 10 bases agree with TRBD2. Germline lookup yields CDR1 MNHEY and CDR2 SVGAGI. Unmatched junction bases numbered 3, after V lost 2 bases and J lost 2 bases. CDR3 size: 15 residues. CDR3 coding DNA: TGTGCCAGCAGTTACCCTAGCGGGAGCGCCTACGAGCAGTACTTC. Amino acids: CASSYPSGSAYEQYF.

V is TRBV6-1 and J is TRBJ1-6; D gene uncertain. This CDR3 comprises 14 residues. V lost 2 bases and J 9 bases, leaving 11 bases between the germline ends. Germline values: CDR1 MNHNS, CDR2 SASEGT. The CDR3 loop reads CASSEQVSLSPLHF. In DNA form, the CDR3 reads TGTGCCAGCAGTGAACAGGTCTCCCTTTCACCCCTCCACTTT.

The V call is TRBV30, the J call TRBJ1-3; D is ambiguous. V was cut by 2 bases and J by 4 bases, with 3 bases left in between. CDR1 is GTSNPN, CDR2 SVGIG, per germline (reference sequence). This CDR3 region has 11 residues. The CDR3 loop reads CAWSPGNTIYF. The CDR3 DNA sequence: TGTGCCTGGAGTCCGGGAAACACCATATATTTT. Complete variable domain (other parts from reference TRBV30 and TRBJ1-3): SQTIHQWPATLVQPVGSPLSLECTVEGTSNPNLYWYRQAAGRGLQLLFYSVGIGQISSEVPQNLSASRPQDRQFILSSKKLLLSDSGFYLCAWSPGNTIYFGEGSWLTVV.

The chain joins TRBV5-5 to TRBJ2-7; D possibly corresponds to TRBD1 (6 bases). The CDR3 is 17 amino acids. V was clipped by 4 bases and J by 1 base, with 21 bases between them. Per germline, CDR1 SGHKS and CDR2 YYEKEE (reference sequence). The CDR3 region has the DNA TGTGCCAGCAGCCACAGCCTCCGGGACCAGGGGTCCTACGAGCAGTACTTC. Encoded protein: CASSHSLRDQGSYEQYF.

V usage is TRBV28 and J usage is TRBJ2-4; 9 bases map to TRBD1. CDR3 length: 16 residues. The V and J ends lost 2 bases and 3 bases, in that order; junction bases with no gene match: 5. The V gene's germline CDR1 is MDHEN and CDR2 SYDVKM. CDR3 loop: CASSLAGQGGKNIQYF. CDR3 nucleotide sequence: TGTGCCAGCAGTTTAGCGGGACAGGGAGGCAAAAACATTCAGTACTTC.

CDR3 bases: TGCGCCAGCAGCCAACAAGACCGGGCCGGGGAGCTGTTTTTT. Residues: CASSQQDRAGELFF. The chain has TRBV4-1 and TRBJ2-2; D gene ambiguous. The V gene's germline CDR1 is MGHRA and CDR2 YSYEKL. This CDR3 is built from 14 residues. V was shortened by 2 bases and J by 6 bases, with 10 bases between the two germline ends.

In this sample, this clone turned up once. The chain recombines TRBV18 with TRBJ2-5; TRBD2 agrees at 8 bases. V lost 6 bases to trimming and J lost 5 bases; unmatched junction nucleotides: 11. Germline assignment: CDR1 KGHSH and CDR2 LQKENI. The length of the CDR3 is 15 residues. This CDR3 is CASSPTSASGETQYF. The CDR3 nucleotides read TGTGCCAGCTCTCCGACTAGCGCCTCGGGGGAGACCCAGTACTTC.